This T cell receptor beta chain came from a study of blood T cells in healthy people across ages. General study results and limits: Relative to aged donors, long-lived donors carried more naive CD4+ cells and displayed higher diversity.

This CDR3 contains 15 residues. The V end was cut by 8 bases, the J end by 4 bases, with 17 bases between. Germline V CDR1 and CDR2: MDHEN, SYDVKM. Remarks on this clonotype: Its antigen remains unidentified.

Sample-barcoded 5' priming and a J-beta primer mix drove a second PCR of roughly 6 to 12 cycles. Individual samples furnished no less than 3 million CDR3-containing paired-end reads apiece. TCRdb reprocessed the 5' RACE reads with MiXCR, giving one entry per CDR3 protein. The sample has about 1.1 million distinct CDR3 sequences, 35% to 45% seen once. The receptor comes from a man between 18 and 29 years old in good health. Sequenced: blood. The chain joins TRBV28 to TRBJ2-2, with D tentatively TRBD1 (6 bases). CDR3 amino acids: CASLPQGLATGELFF. For the CDR3, the DNA is TGTGCCAGCCTTCCCCAGGGGCTAGCCACCGGGGAGCTGTTTTTT. The whole variable domain, remainder taken from reference TRBV28 and TRBJ2-2, is DVKVTQSSRYLVKRTGEKVFLECVQDMDHENMFWYRQDPGLGLRLIYFSYDVKMKEKGDIPEGYSVSREKKERFSLILESASTNQTSMYLCASLPQGLATGELFFGEGSRLTVL.